The 19 T cell receptor beta chains reported below all come from one sample, sequenced in a study of tumor-infiltrating lymphocytes in primary liver carcinoma. With a constant-region primer, TCR beta cDNA was made from 450 to 550 ng of total RNA. Library construction for TCR beta comprised three nested multiplex PCR rounds performed with slightly modified ARM-PCR. The two initial PCR rounds, roughly 9 cycles each, used TRBV1-TRBV30 forward and C-beta reverse primers. TCRdb reanalysed the multiplex PCR reads using MiXCR and keeps one entry per CDR3 protein. Seen here are around 60,000 distinct CDR3 sequences, around 69% observed once, and the top ten hold 30% to 40%. Bulk tissue was left unsorted, and RNA and DNA were co-extracted from 20-30 mg of it. The sample comprised liver tumor tissue from sampling region 4. Subset meaning: tumor region T4, right-lateral pole. The receptors stem from a middle-aged man with primary liver carcinoma and hepatitis B virus infection.

With respect to this clonotype: Compared with germline, one end of the junction differs, possibly owing to a read error. V is TRBV4-3 and J is TRBJ2-3; D is undetermined. The CDR3 has 15 residues. The germline CDR1 and CDR2 sequences are LGHNA and YSLEER. CDR3 amino acids: CGSSQEGSRADTQYF. The CDR3 DNA reads as TGCGGCAGCAGCCAAGAAGGTAGCCGAGCAGATACACAGTATTTT.

Regarding this clonotype: One junction end does not reproduce the germline sequence, and a read error may be involved. This rearrangement joins TRBV5-5 to TRBJ2-7; D unresolved. Germline-derived CDR1 and CDR2 are SGHKS and YYEKEE (reference sequence). The CDR3 has 11 residues. The CDR3 nucleotides read TGTGCCAGCATCTCAACCTACGAGCATTACTTC. Protein sequence: CASISTYEHYF.

Details on this clonotype: The conserved final phenylalanine or tryptophan is absent from the CDR3, which likely points to a read error. The chain has TRBV5-6 and TRBJ2-2, with TRBD1 matching 7 bases. This CDR3 is built from 15 residues. Per germline, CDR1 SGHDT and CDR2 YYEEEE. V lost 5 bases, J lost 4 bases, and 8 bases stayed unmatched. CDR3 sequence reads: CASSIVTGITGELFS. CDR3 nucleotide sequence: TGTGCCAGCAGTATCGTGACAGGGATCACCGGGGAGCTGTTTTCT.

The chain couples TRBV11-2 to TRBJ2-3, with 11 bases that match TRBD2. Germline assignment: CDR1 SGHAT and CDR2 FQNNGV. CDR3 size: 15 residues. CDR3 sequence (DNA): TGTGCGAGCTACACCGGGACTAGCGGTACAGATACGCAGTATTTT. It specifies CASYTGTSGTDTQYF.

The rearrangement joins TRBV6-2 or TRBV6-3 to TRBJ2-7, with 11 bases lining up with TRBD2. Trimming at V came to 6 bases and at J to 4 bases, leaving 17 bases not matched to a gene. CDR1 and CDR2 from the germline V gene are MNHEY and SVGEGT. The CDR3 spans 18 residues. The CDR3 loop reads CASSPWLAGGLLSYEQYF. Here the CDR3 DNA reads TGTGCCAGCAGCCCCTGGCTAGCGGGAGGTCTCTTATCATACGAGCAGTACTTC.

This sequence joins TRBV10-3 and TRBJ2-5, with 11 bases that match TRBD1. V lost 3 bases, J lost 8 bases, and 14 bases stayed unmatched. Germline V CDR1 and CDR2: ENHRY, SYGVKD. This CDR3 spans 17 amino acids. The CDR3 is CAISEPKGQGGTDTQYF. The CDR3 DNA reads TGTGCCATCAGTGAACCGAAGGGACAGGGGGGGACGGATACCCAGTACTTC.

This clonotype was seen once. One end of the junction does not line up with germline, which may come from a read error. The gene calls are TRBV7-8 and TRBJ2-7; no definite D call. The CDR3 is 12 residues long. Germline CDR1 and CDR2: SGHVS and FQNEAQ. The CDR3 sequence: CASCSSSYEQCF. The CDR3 nucleotides are TGTGCCAGCTGCTCCTCCTCCTACGAGCAGTGCTTC.

CDR3 amino acids: CAIGEGYTDTQYF. The CDR3 DNA follows: TGTGCCATCGGGGAGGGGTACACAGATACGCAGTATTTT. The chain is built from TRBV10-3 and TRBJ2-3; 7 bases map to TRBD2. The CDR3 covers 13 residues. After removal of 8 bases from V and 2 bases from J, the junction contained 4 bases not matched to a gene. Germline values: CDR1 ENHRY, CDR2 SYGVKD.

Note on this clonotype: No DNA is shown, since the ends of the CDR3 on it are uncertain; the CDR3 is the one TCRdb lists. The rearrangement joins TRBV6-5 to TRBJ1-2; the D call in the table, TRBD1, was not verified against the DNA. Germline V lookup: CDR1 MNHEY, CDR2 SVGAGI. A total of 14 residues make up the CDR3, ends included. CDR3 amino acids: CASGRTRISYGCTF.

Worth noting for this clonotype: The junction departs from germline at one end; a sequencing error may be responsible. The rearrangement uses TRBV12-3 or TRBV12-4 and TRBJ2-3; 11 positions match TRBD2. The CDR3 runs to 18 residues. CDR3 coding DNA: TGTGCCAGCAGCCCCCCCCTAGCGGGAGGTCGGAGCACAGATATGCAGTATTTT. It specifies CASSPPLAGGRSTDMQYF.

With regard to this clonotype: A read error may explain this, as a much larger clone is one base away. The gene calls are TRBV29-1 and TRBJ2-3; D may match TRBD1 or TRBD2 (5 bases each). CDR3 size: 15 residues. Germline values: CDR1 SQVTM, CDR2 ANQGSEA. The DNA of the CDR3 is TGCAGCATTGAGGTCGGGGCCGGCATCACAGATACGCAGTATTTT. This translates into CSIEVGAGITDTQYF.

As concerns this clonotype: One end of the junction fails to match germline, which may point to a read error. This sequence joins TRBV5-4 and TRBJ2-1; 12 positions agree with TRBD2. CDR1 and CDR2 from the germline V gene are SGHNT and YYREEE (reference sequence). CDR3 length equals 15 residues. CDR3 in DNA: TGTGCCAGCAGTCGGACTAGCGGGACCAGAAATGAGAAGTTCTTC. It encodes CASSRTSGTRNEKFF.

Turning to this clonotype: With a much larger clone just one base away, this may be a read error. The CDR3 coding sequence is TGCAGCCTTGAACATGAGGGCGATGAGCAGTTCTTC. This translates into CSLEHEGDEQFF. The chain carries TRBV29-1 and TRBJ2-1, with D maybe TRBD2 (5 bases). This CDR3 region has 12 residues. Germline lookup yields CDR1 SQVTM and CDR2 ANQGSEA.

The chain uses TRBV6-1 and TRBJ2-3, with 8 bases fitting TRBD1. Germline V gene sequence: CDR1 MNHNS, CDR2 SASEGT. Trimming cost V 1 base and J 10 bases; bases outside gene matches: 10. The CDR3 contains 15 residues. The CDR3 nucleotides are TGTGCCAGCAGTGAAGACGACAGGGGATGGGATGCGCAGTATTTT. It encodes CASSEDDRGWDAQYF.

In the case of this clonotype: As the CDR3 is not closed by the conserved phenylalanine or tryptophan, this likely results from a read error. The chain carries TRBV25-1 and TRBJ1-4; TRBD1 might be the D (6 bases). The V end was cut by 2 bases, the J end by 10 bases, with 14 bases between. The CDR3 is made up of 14 amino acids. In germline, CDR1 is MGHDK, CDR2 SYGVNS. The CDR3 here is CASSEHVIGGKLFS. The CDR3 DNA follows: TGTGCCAGCAGTGAACATGTCATAGGGGGAAAACTGTTTTCT.

Remarks on this clonotype: The junction departs from germline at one end; a sequencing error may be responsible. This rearrangement joins TRBV5-5 to TRBJ2-1; 8 positions match TRBD1. The CDR3 has 15 amino acids. The germline CDR1 and CDR2 sequences are SGHKS and YYEKEE (reference sequence). CDR3 amino acids: CASSPGQGSYHERFF. The DNA for the CDR3 is TGCGCCAGCAGCCCTGGACAGGGTTCCTACCATGAGCGGTTCTTC.

In its sample, this clonotype was seen many times. V is TRBV29-1 and J is TRBJ2-7, with 14 bases lining up with TRBD2. The CDR3 spans 13 residues. V was clipped by 7 bases and J by 12 bases; unmatched bases: 11. Germline V CDR1 and CDR2: SQVTM, ANQGSEA. As DNA, the CDR3 is TGCAGCGGGCGACTAGCGGGAGGGCACGAGTGGTACTTC. It encodes CSGRLAGGHEWYF.

On this clonotype: The CDR3 end shows no conserved phenylalanine or tryptophan, and so a read error is likely. V is TRBV5-8 and J is TRBJ1-5; tentative D call: TRBD1 (5 bases). The ends were cut back, 1 base at V and 0 bases at J, with 17 bases in the middle. There are 18 residues in the CDR3. Germline assignment: CDR1 SGHTS and CDR2 YDEGEE. Here the CDR3 reads CASSLFGTAGYSNQPQHY. In DNA form, the CDR3 reads TGTGCCAGCAGCTTGTTCGGGACGGCCGGCTATAGCAATCAGCCCCAGCATTAT.

In this sample, this clonotype turned up a few times. One base away lies a much larger clone, so this may be a sequencing read error. The rearrangement uses TRBV28 and TRBJ2-3, with 9 bases that match TRBD2. The CDR3 spans 17 residues. Germline V gives CDR1 MDHEN, CDR2 SYDVKM. The CDR3 bases are TGTGCCAGCATTCCTCGGGTAGCGGGAGTGGGCACAGATACGCGGTATTTT. This encodes CASIPRVAGVGTDTRYF.